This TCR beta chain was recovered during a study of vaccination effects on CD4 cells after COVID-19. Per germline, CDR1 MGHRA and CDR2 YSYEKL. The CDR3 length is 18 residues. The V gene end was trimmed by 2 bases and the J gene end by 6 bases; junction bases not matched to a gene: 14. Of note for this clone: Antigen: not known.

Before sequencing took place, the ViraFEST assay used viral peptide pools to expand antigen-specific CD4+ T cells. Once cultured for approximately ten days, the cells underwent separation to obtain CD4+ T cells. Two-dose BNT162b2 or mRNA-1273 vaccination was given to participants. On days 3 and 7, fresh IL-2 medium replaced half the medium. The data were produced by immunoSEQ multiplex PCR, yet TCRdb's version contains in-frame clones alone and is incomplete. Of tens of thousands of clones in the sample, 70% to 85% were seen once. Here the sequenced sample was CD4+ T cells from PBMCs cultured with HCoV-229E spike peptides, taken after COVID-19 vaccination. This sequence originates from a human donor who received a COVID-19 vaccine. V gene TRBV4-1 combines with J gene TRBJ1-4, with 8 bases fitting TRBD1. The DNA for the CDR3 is TGCGCCAGCAGCCAACCTGGACAGGGAAGATCATTCTATGAAAAACTGTTTTTT. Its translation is CASSQPGQGRSFYEKLFF.